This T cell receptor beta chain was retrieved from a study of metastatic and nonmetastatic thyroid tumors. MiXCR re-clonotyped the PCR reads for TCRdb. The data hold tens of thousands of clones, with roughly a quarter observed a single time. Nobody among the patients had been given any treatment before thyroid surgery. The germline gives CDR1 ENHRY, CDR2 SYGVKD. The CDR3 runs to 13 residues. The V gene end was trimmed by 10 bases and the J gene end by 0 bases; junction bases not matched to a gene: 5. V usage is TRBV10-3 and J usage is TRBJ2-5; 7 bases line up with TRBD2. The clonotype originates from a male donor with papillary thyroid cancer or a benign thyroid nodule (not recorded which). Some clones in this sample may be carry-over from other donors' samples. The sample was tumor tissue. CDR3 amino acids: CATTGGYQETQYF. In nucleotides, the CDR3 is TGTGCCACCACGGGGGGTTACCAAGAGACCCAGTACTTC.